This section outlines one T cell receptor (beta chain) sequence together with its context. Its antigen is still unknown. The sample is drawn from a study of blood T cells in healthy people across ages. Looking at the study overall: Template switching captured about one barcoded beta molecule per two T cells.

This CDR3 has 18 residues. Germline V gene sequence: CDR1 SGHAT, CDR2 FQNNGV. Trimming removed 2 bases from V and 0 bases from J; junction bases left unmatched: 8. Through a sample-barcoded 5' primer and a J-beta primer mix, a second PCR was run for about 6 to 11 cycles. Each single sample gave us at least 3 million CDR3-containing paired-end reads. TCRdb analysed the 5' RACE reads with MiXCR anew, one entry per CDR3 protein. The table has around 940,000 distinct CDR3 sequences, approximately 50% seen once. Study outcomes and limitations: Diversity was higher, and naive CD4+ cells more numerous, in long-lived donors than in aged donors.

The TCR comes from a woman in her sixties or seventies in good health. Material: blood. J is TRBJ2-3 and V is TRBV11-2, with 10 nucleotides matching TRBD2. This chain's CDR3 is CASSLQSSGSDSTDTQYF. CDR3 sequence (DNA): TGTGCCAGCAGCTTACAATCTAGCGGGAGCGACAGCACAGATACGCAGTATTTT.